The rows below give T cell receptor beta chains drawn from one sample of a study of cytomegalovirus exposure and HLA in healthy donors. The assay was immunoSEQ multiplex PCR, and TCRdb's table has in-frame clones only and misses some. The sample has more than 95,000 clones, roughly 88% seen once. The sample comprised PBMCs. These receptors originate from a man aged 18 to 30 in good health and CMV-seronegative. The CDR3 runs from the conserved cysteine through the conserved F or W. D genes are given only for firm matches. Not all rows give a size; the values are once, few, many and, for expanded clones, a class.

>TRBD1|.|TRBV19|TRBJ2-7
CASSPTNRGAYEQYF
TGTGCCAGTAGCCCTACGAACAGGGGAGCCTACGAGCAGTACTTC
>.|.|TRBV30|TRBJ1-1
CAWSVGGYTEAFF
TGTGCCTGGAGTGTAGGGGGATACACTGAAGCTTTCTTT
>.|once|TRBV29-1|TRBJ2-1
CSVETGWVIF
TGCAGCGTTGAAACAGGGTGGGTTATCTTC
>.|.|TRBV15|TRBJ1-4
CATRPGLGGEKLFF
TGTGCCACCAGACCGGGACTAGGGGGTGAAAAACTGTTTTTT
>.|.|TRBV10-3|TRBJ1-1
CAISESIAEAFF
TGTGCCATCAGTGAGAGCATCGCTGAAGCTTTCTTT
>TRBD1|.|TRBV6-6|TRBJ1-2
CASEQGFVSYGYTF
TGTGCCAGCGAACAGGGGTTCGTTAGCTATGGCTACACCTTC
>TRBD2|.|TRBV6-1|TRBJ2-3
CASRPGLAGVVTQYF
TGTGCCAGCAGACCGGGACTAGCGGGAGTGGTTACGCAGTATTTT
>.|.|TRBV28|TRBJ1-1
CASSLRGIGRWTEAFF
TGTGCCAGCAGTTTGAGGGGGATTGGGAGATGGACTGAAGCTTTCTTT
>TRBD2|.|TRBV19|TRBJ2-2
CASSIFGLAGGLANTGELFF
TGTGCCAGTAGTATCTTCGGACTAGCGGGAGGGCTCGCGAACACCGGGGAGCTGTTTTTT
>.|.|TRBV19|TRBJ1-1
CASSIISGRGLTEAFF
TGTGCCAGTAGTATAATCTCGGGCAGGGGTTTGACTGAAGCTTTCTTT
>TRBD1|.|TRBV7-9|TRBJ1-5
CASSLWTGVGNQPQHF
TGTGCCAGCAGCTTATGGACAGGGGTAGGCAATCAGCCCCAGCATTTT
>.|few|TRBV4-1|TRBJ2-7
CASSQGLEVYEQYF
TGCGCCAGCAGCCAAGGACTAGAAGTTTACGAGCAGTACTTC
>TRBD1|.|TRBV5-6|TRBJ1-1
CASSDTGVNTEAFF
TGTGCCAGCAGCGATACAGGGGTGAACACTGAAGCTTTCTTT
>.|.|TRBV7-2|TRBJ2-1
CASSLGKRSINNEQFF
TGTGCCAGCAGCTTAGGTAAGCGCTCCATAAACAATGAGCAGTTCTTC
>.|.|TRBV28|TRBJ1-1
CASSPISDTEAFF
TGTGCCAGCAGTCCCATATCGGACACTGAAGCTTTCTTT
>.|few|TRBV11-2|TRBJ2-1
CASSLERNEQFF
TGTGCCAGCAGCTTAGAACGGAATGAGCAGTTCTTC
>TRBD1|.|TRBV6-5|TRBJ2-3
CASSYSADRDTDTQYF
TGTGCCAGCAGTTACTCGGCGGACAGGGACACAGATACGCAGTATTTT
>.|.|TRBV11-2|TRBJ1-1
CASSLLLRNTEAFF
TGTGCCAGCAGCTTGCTCCTAAGGAACACTGAAGCTTTCTTT
>TRBD1|.|TRBV4-3|TRBJ2-2
CASSQGRGGFDGELFF
TGCGCCAGCAGCCAAGGGAGAGGGGGCTTTGACGGGGAGCTGTTTTTT
>TRBD1|.|TRBV4-1|TRBJ2-1
CASSLVPGTGGSNEQFF
TGCGCCAGCAGCCTTGTACCCGGGACAGGGGGTTCCAATGAGCAGTTCTTC
>.|.|TRBV15|TRBJ1-5
CATSVTGTVGNQPQHF
TGTGCCACCAGCGTTACAGGGACCGTCGGCAATCAGCCCCAGCATTTT